The 19 T cell receptor beta chains below come from one sample, sequenced in a study of CD8 T cells in ankylosing spondylitis. Each CDR3 protein gets one entry after TCRdb re-called the 5' RACE reads with MiXCR. The sample gives roughly 190,000 distinct CDR3 sequences, more than 10% of which show up once; 16% is in the top ten. Material: blood, either unsorted or a sorted T cell fraction (not recorded which). These receptors were collected from a male donor with ankylosing spondylitis or in good health (not recorded which).

This chain uses TRBV20-1 with TRBJ2-1; D unresolved. V lost 3 bases to trimming and J lost 3 bases, with 9 bases between them. The length of the CDR3 is 13 residues. Germline-derived CDR1 and CDR2 are DFQATT and SNEGSKA (reference sequence). This CDR3 is CSARNYLYNEQFF. The CDR3 DNA is TGCAGTGCTAGGAACTACCTCTACAATGAGCAGTTCTTC.

This clonotype was found many times. The V and J genes are TRBV12-3 or TRBV12-4 and TRBJ1-2; D remains ambiguous. V was trimmed by 2 bases and J by 8 bases, leaving 9 bases between them. The CDR3 spans 12 residues. The CDR3 DNA follows: TGTGCCAGCAGTTTATGGGGAAGGGGCTACACCTTC. This sequence encodes CASSLWGRGYTF.

This clonotype was observed many times. The V and J genes are TRBV7-9 and TRBJ1-1, with a weak D call TRBD1 (5 bases). Germline V gene data show CDR1 as SEHNR and CDR2 as FQNEAQ (reference sequence). Trimming took off 1 base at V and 4 bases at J, with 10 bases between the two ends. This CDR3 has 14 residues. CDR3: CASSLGGVTTEAFF. CDR3 bases: TGTGCCAGCAGCTTAGGGGGGGTGACCACTGAAGCTTTCTTT.

V gene TRBV6-1 combines with J gene TRBJ2-7; D gene uncertain. The length of the CDR3 is 13 residues. The ends were cut back, 7 bases at V and 3 bases at J, with 13 bases in the middle. Germline values: CDR1 MNHNS, CDR2 SASEGT. As DNA, the CDR3 is TGTGCCAGCACTGGGCTACCGGGCTACGAGCAGTACTTC. Translating gives CASTGLPGYEQYF.

This clonotype was seen more than once but under ten times. V usage is TRBV4-2 and J usage is TRBJ2-7; TRBD2 aligns across 11 bases. The CDR3 is 17 residues long. Germline V CDR1 and CDR2: LGHNA, YNFKEQ. With V trimmed by 4 bases and J by 5 bases, 13 bases remained unmatched. Here the CDR3 reads CASSPNGGLAGSDEQYF. The CDR3 bases are TGTGCCAGCAGCCCCAACGGAGGACTAGCGGGTTCGGACGAGCAGTACTTC.

The CDR3 loop is CAISESRRDSLYGYTF. The CDR3 DNA reads TGTGCCATCAGTGAGTCTCGACGGGACTCCCTCTATGGCTACACCTTC. V usage is TRBV10-3 and J usage is TRBJ1-2; possible D gene TRBD1, 5 bases. Germline assignment: CDR1 ENHRY and CDR2 SYGVKD. Trimming took off 0 bases at V and 4 bases at J, with 15 bases between the two ends. There are 16 residues in the CDR3.

In its sample, this clonotype was seen a few times. The rearrangement uses TRBV6-5 and TRBJ2-7; D call uncertain. With 2 bases removed from V and 6 bases from J, the gap between germline ends came to 14 bases. Per the germline V gene, CDR1 is MNHEY and CDR2 is SVGAGI. The CDR3 runs to 14 residues. The DNA of the CDR3 is TGTGCCAGCAGTTACCGGTCCTCCCTTTCCGAGCAGTACTTC. It encodes CASSYRSSLSEQYF.

The chain employs TRBV29-1 and TRBJ2-7; the D is unclear. Trimming took 7 bases from V and 0 from J, leaving 7 bases between them. Germline assignment: CDR1 SQVTM and CDR2 ANQGSEA. This CDR3 contains 11 residues. CDR3 sequence: CSATASYEQYF. CDR3 nucleotide sequence: TGCAGCGCCACGGCCTCCTACGAGCAGTACTTC.

This clonotype was counted only a few times. The V call is TRBV20-1, the J call TRBJ1-1, with 10 nucleotides matching TRBD1. CDR3 size: 14 residues. V trimming: 0 bases; J trimming: 6 bases; junction bases outside the gene matches: 4. Germline V gives CDR1 DFQATT, CDR2 SNEGSKA (reference sequence). The CDR3 DNA reads as TGCAGTGCTAGAGATTGGGACAGGGGCGCTGAAGCTTTCTTT. Translated: CSARDWDRGAEAFF.

This clonotype was found many times. The genes are TRBV20-1 and TRBJ2-3; D is possibly TRBD2 (6 bases). The germline V and J ends were trimmed by 0 bases and 2 bases, with 15 bases remaining between them. Germline CDR1 is DFQATT and CDR2 is SNEGSKA (reference sequence). The CDR3 has 16 residues. In DNA, the CDR3 is TGCAGTGCTAGAGATACACTGGACTATGACACAGATACGCAGTATTTT. Its translation is CSARDTLDYDTDTQYF.

This clonotype was seen ten or more times. V is TRBV7-9 and J is TRBJ2-3; either TRBD1 or TRBD2 may fit D (7 bases each). Germline V gene lookup returns CDR1 SEHNR and CDR2 FQNEAQ (reference sequence). Trimming shortened V by 5 bases and J by 5 bases, and 23 bases separated the two germline ends. The CDR3 contains 17 residues. The CDR3 DNA reads as TGTGCCAGCAGCCAAACCCCGGGGAGGGACAGAGGAGATACGCAGTATTTT. Protein sequence: CASSQTPGRDRGDTQYF.

V is TRBV6-1 and J is TRBJ1-1, with D possibly being TRBD1 (5 bases). The CDR3 spans 14 residues. Deletions cut 7 bases from V and 1 base from J, with 13 bases between. Germline V gene data show CDR1 as MNHNS and CDR2 as SASEGT. The CDR3 nucleotides read TGTGCCAGCAACTACAGGTACCAGAACACTGAAGCTTTCTTT. It specifies CASNYRYQNTEAFF.

This clonotype was picked up a small number of times. The CDR3 loop is CASSWGEPRGTEAFF. CDR3 nucleotides: TGTGCCAGCAGCTGGGGGGAGCCCCGAGGGACTGAAGCTTTCTTT. The rearrangement uses TRBV5-6 and TRBJ1-1; D possibly corresponds to TRBD1 (5 bases). Per the germline V gene, CDR1 is SGHDT and CDR2 is YYEEEE. This CDR3 spans 15 amino acids. Trimming cost V 3 bases and J 5 bases, with 17 bases left between them. The variable domain in full, completed from reference TRBV5-6 and TRBJ1-1, reads DAGVTQSPTHLIKTRGQQVTLRCSPKSGHDTVSWYQQALGQGPQFIFQYYEEEERQRGNFPDRFSGHQFPNYSSELNVNALLLGDSALYLCASSWGEPRGTEAFFGQGTRLTVV.

This clonotype turned up a few times. The chain has TRBV7-2 and TRBJ2-1; unclear D gene. The CDR3 is 13 amino acids. The V end lost 5 bases, the J end lost 10 bases, and 15 bases lay between the germline ends. Germline CDR1 SGHTA, CDR2 FQGNSA. This CDR3 reads CASSPVPGWEQFF. As DNA, the CDR3 is TGTGCCAGCAGCCCCGTCCCCGGGTGGGAGCAGTTCTTC. Combining the CDR3 with reference TRBV7-2 and TRBJ2-1 gives the whole variable domain GAGVSQSPSNKVTEKGKDVELRCDPISGHTALYWYRQSLGQGLEFLIYFQGNSAPDKSGLPSDRFSAERTGGSVSTLTIQRTQQEDSAVYLCASSPVPGWEQFFGPGTRLTVL.

In this sample, this clonotype turned up a few times. The CDR3 sequence is CASSAGIGSPEAFF. In DNA form, the CDR3 reads TGTGCCAGCAGTGCAGGTATCGGATCCCCTGAAGCTTTCTTT. The rearrangement joins TRBV27 to TRBJ1-1; D gene uncertain. The V end lost 5 bases, the J end lost 6 bases, and 16 bases lay between the germline ends. Per germline, CDR1 MNHEY and CDR2 SMNVEV (reference sequence). The CDR3 totals 14 residues.

This chain joins TRBV6-6 and TRBJ1-2; D is uncertain. The CDR3 has 14 residues. The V and J ends lost 2 bases and 0 bases respectively, with 7 bases between them. Germline CDR1 is MNHNY and CDR2 is SVGAGI (reference sequence). The CDR3 sequence: CASSYREANYGYTF. The CDR3 nucleotides read TGTGCCAGCAGTTACAGGGAAGCTAACTATGGCTACACCTTC.

This clonotype was counted many times. V usage is TRBV12-3 or TRBV12-4 and J usage is TRBJ1-6; no definite D call. V lost 2 bases, J lost 8 bases, and 7 bases lay in between. The CDR3 sequence is 13 residues long. Here the CDR3 reads CASSLMVDSPLHF. Written as DNA, the CDR3 is TGTGCCAGCAGTTTAATGGTCGATTCACCCCTCCACTTT.

The V and J genes are TRBV14 and TRBJ2-7; D possibly uses TRBD1 or TRBD2 (6 bases each). The CDR3 extends over 15 amino acids. Germline loops: CDR1 SGHDN, CDR2 FVKESK. Trimming took off 0 bases at V and 4 bases at J, with 13 bases between the two ends. The DNA for the CDR3 is TGTGCCAGCAGCCAAGAGAAGGGGGGAAGTTACGAGCAGTACTTC. Translating gives CASSQEKGGSYEQYF. Together with reference TRBV14 and TRBJ2-7, the CDR3 gives the full variable domain: EAGVTQFPSHSVIEKGQTVTLRCDPISGHDNLYWYRRVMGKEIKFLLHFVKESKQDESGMPNNRFLAERTGGTYSTLKVQPAELEDSGVYFCASSQEKGGSYEQYFGPGTRLTVT.

The gene calls are TRBV7-8 and TRBJ2-5; TRBD2 matches 10 bases. V shed 4 bases and J 5 bases; nucleotides not matched to a gene: 4. The germline V gene encodes CDR1 SGHVS and CDR2 FQNEAQ. The CDR3 is made up of 14 amino acids. The CDR3, as DNA: TGTGCCAGCAGCTCGGGACTAGCGTGGGAGACCCAGTACTTC. As protein: CASSSGLAWETQYF.